These 5 T cell receptor beta chains were all obtained from the same sample, sequenced in a study of human T cells and chemical hapten exposure. The time point: pre-sensitization, week 0. The treatment was: therapeutic diphenylcyclopropenone sensitization with weekly scalp DPC. TCRdb independently ran MiXCR on the RACE reads; one entry per CDR3 protein. The data hold some 45,000 distinct CDR3 sequences, with around 12% observed a single time. The specimen comprised whole blood, sampled in connection with sensitization to the hapten diphenylcyclopropenone (DPC). The receptors were sampled from a woman aged 25 to 39 with alopecia areata. Some clones in this sample may be carry-over from other donors' samples.

The chain is built from TRBV19 and TRBJ1-2; D is undetermined. V was shortened by 5 bases and J by 3 bases, with 16 bases between the two germline ends. This CDR3 has 15 amino acids. Germline V lookup: CDR1 LNHDA, CDR2 SQIVND (reference sequence). The CDR3 here is CASSALSETYYGYTF. The DNA of the CDR3 is TGTGCCAGTAGTGCACTGTCGGAAACGTACTATGGCTACACCTTC. Together with reference TRBV19 and TRBJ1-2, the CDR3 gives the full variable domain: DGGITQSPKYLFRKEGQNVTLSCEQNLNHDAMYWYRQDPGQGLRLIYYSQIVNDFQKGDIAEGYSVSREKKESFPLTVTSAQKNPTAFYLCASSALSETYYGYTFGSGTRLTVV.

CDR3 in DNA: TGTGCCAGCAGCTTAGCCGGGGTCCGGGATCAAACGAACGAGCAGTACTTC. Encoded protein: CASSLAGVRDQTNEQYF. The chain combines TRBV7-9 with TRBJ2-7, with a tentative D call TRBD2 (5 bases). Trimming removed 0 bases at V and 5 bases at J, with 20 bases between. Germline V CDR1 and CDR2: SEHNR, FQNEAQ (reference sequence). The CDR3 is made up of 17 amino acids.

The V and J genes are TRBV5-1 and TRBJ2-1, with 7 bases identical to TRBD1. After removal of 4 bases from V and 2 bases from J, the junction contained 6 bases not matched to a gene. Germline-derived CDR1 and CDR2 are SGHRS and YFSETQ. The CDR3 spans 15 residues. The CDR3 DNA reads TGCGCCAGCAGCCGGGCGGACAGGCCCTACAATGAGCAGTTCTTC. Translating it yields CASSRADRPYNEQFF. The full variable domain, with the rest looked up from reference TRBV5-1 and TRBJ2-1, is KAGVTQTPRYLIKTRGQQVTLSCSPISGHRSVSWYQQTPGQGLQFLFEYFSETQRNKGNFPGRFSGRQFSNSRSEMNVSTLELGDSALYLCASSRADRPYNEQFFGPGTRLTVL.

This clonotype was observed many times. The V call is TRBV11-2, the J call TRBJ2-4; 9 nucleotides line up with TRBD2. The V gene's germline CDR1 is SGHAT and CDR2 FQNNGV. Losses at the gene ends were 5 bases for V and 0 bases for J; bases not matched to a gene: 17. The CDR3 has 20 residues. The DNA for the CDR3 is TGTGCCAGCAGCAACTACCGGACTAGCGTGAGGACCCTAGCCAAAAACATTCAGTACTTC. Its protein product is CASSNYRTSVRTLAKNIQYF.

This clonotype was counted between two and nine times. The chain couples TRBV20-1 to TRBJ1-1; D is undetermined. Trimming stripped 4 bases from V and 3 bases from J, with 6 bases between. This CDR3 is built from 11 residues. Germline CDR1 DFQATT, CDR2 SNEGSKA (reference sequence). CDR3 bases: TGCAGTGCTAAGAGGGACACTGAAGCTTTCTTT. Amino acids: CSAKRDTEAFF.